A single sample is the source of the 22 T cell receptor beta chains below, sequenced in a study of T cell responses to AZD1222 COVID-19 vaccine. Repertoires were generated with immunoSEQ multiplex PCR, while TCRdb's copy carries only in-frame clones and drops some. The sample lists fewer than 120,000 clones; nearly 90% were seen once. The source was peripheral blood, collected on day 0 of AZD1222 vaccination. These receptors were collected from an adult in good health.

The rearrangement joins TRBV6-5 to TRBJ2-2; 8 bases are shared with TRBD2. V gave up 8 bases and J gave up 4 bases; unmatched junction bases: 9. CDR1 is MNHEY and CDR2 is SVGAGI in the germline V gene. This CDR3 has 15 amino acids. The CDR3 DNA reads TGTGCCAGCTCCGGCGGGGGGACGGGCACCGGGGAGCTGTTTTTT. It codes for CASSGGGTGTGELFF.

This clone occurred a few times. This chain connects TRBV10-1 to TRBJ1-2; 9 bases fit TRBD1. V trimming: 5 bases; J trimming: 5 bases; junction bases outside the gene matches: 3. Per the germline V gene, CDR1 is WNHNN and CDR2 is SYGVQD (reference sequence). The CDR3 has 13 residues. CDR3 region: CASSTGTGYGYTF. DNA for the CDR3: TGCGCCAGCAGTACCGGGACAGGGTATGGCTACACCTTC.

Remarks on this clone: Within the sample, other DNA sequences also encode this same CDR3. The chain is built from TRBV30 and TRBJ2-7; D is possibly TRBD1 (6 bases). This CDR3 has 11 amino acids. Germline CDR1 and CDR2: GTSNPN and SVGIG (reference sequence). V lost 1 base to trimming and J lost 7 bases, with 8 bases between them. The CDR3 sequence: CAWSGGGEQYF. CDR3 bases: TGTGCCTGGAGTGGAGGGGGAGAGCAGTACTTC.

This clone has a single count. The chain uses TRBV19 and TRBJ1-5; 8 bases are a match to TRBD1. Per the germline V gene, CDR1 is LNHDA and CDR2 is SQIVND (reference sequence). Trimming at V came to 1 base and at J to 5 bases, leaving 4 bases not matched to a gene. CDR3 length: 15 residues. In DNA, the CDR3 is TGTGCCAGTAGTATAGGCGGGACAGGAGATCAGCCCCAGCATTTT. It codes for CASSIGGTGDQPQHF.

This chain links TRBV28 with TRBJ1-5, with 8 nucleotides matching TRBD1. This CDR3 has 16 residues. With V trimmed by 10 bases and J by 7 bases, 18 bases remained unmatched. CDR1 is MDHEN and CDR2 is SYDVKM in the germline V gene. CDR3: CAIQSRTGLEDQPQHF. Written as DNA, the CDR3 is TGTGCCATCCAATCCCGGACAGGGTTGGAAGACCAGCCCCAGCATTTT.

The chain combines TRBV21-1 with TRBJ2-7; the DNA was not compared with TRBD1, the D call given in the table. TRBV21-1 is termed a pseudogene. The CDR3 is 20 amino acids. The CDR3 reads CASSNTLQGFNSPRRYEQYF. DNA of the CDR3: TGTGCCAGCAGCAATACCTTACAGGGCTTTAATAGCCCAAGAAGATACGAGCAGTACTTC.

As DNA, the CDR3 is TGTGCCAGCAGCGTCCTGGGACTAGCGGGAGCAGGGGCCAACGTCCTGACTTTC. Translating gives CASSVLGLAGAGANVLTF. J is TRBJ2-6 and V is TRBV3-1 (or the pseudogene TRBV3-2); 14 bases match TRBD2. The CDR3 totals 18 residues. Germline values: CDR1 LGHDT, CDR2 YNNKEL (reference sequence). V gave up 5 bases and J gave up 4 bases; unmatched junction bases: 7.

J is TRBJ2-5 and V is TRBV6-2 or TRBV6-3; TRBD1 agrees at 12 bases. Looked up from germline, CDR1 is MNHEY and CDR2 is SVGEGT. The trim removed 2 bases at V and 5 bases at J, leaving 3 bases unmatched. CDR3 size: 15 residues. CDR3 nucleotide sequence: TGTGCCAGCAGTTACGGGACAGGGGGCTTTGAGACCCAGTACTTC. As protein: CASSYGTGGFETQYF.

The V and J genes are TRBV12-3 or TRBV12-4 and TRBJ1-5; D gene uncertain. There are 12 residues in the CDR3. V lost 8 bases to trimming and J lost 9 bases, with 14 bases between them. The CDR3 loop reads CASGLSGGPQHF. The CDR3 DNA is TGTGCCAGCGGATTATCAGGAGGGCCCCAGCATTTT.

This rearrangement joins TRBV25-1 to TRBJ1-2, with 9 bases fitting TRBD1. There are 13 residues in the CDR3. V dropped 2 bases and J dropped 8; count of bases not matched to a gene: 3. Germline lookup yields CDR1 MGHDK and CDR2 SYGVNS. The CDR3 bases are TGTGCCAGCAGTGAAAGGGGGACAGGGGGCTACACCTTC. This gives the protein CASSERGTGGYTF.

The J gene is TRBJ1-5, the V gene TRBV7-3; no clear D. The CDR3 runs 11 residues. V gave up 2 bases and J gave up 5 bases, with 1 base separating them. CDR1 is SGHTA and CDR2 is FQGTGA in the germline V gene. As DNA, the CDR3 is TGTGCCAGCAGCTTATATCAGCCCCAGCATTTT. Its protein product is CASSLYQPQHF.

The rearrangement uses TRBV28 and TRBJ1-2; D ambiguous. The ends were cut back, 1 base at V and 4 bases at J, with 4 bases in the middle. Germline V gives CDR1 MDHEN, CDR2 SYDVKM. The CDR3 spans 12 residues. CDR3 loop: CASSLSVYGYTF. In DNA, the CDR3 is TGTGCCAGCAGTTTATCGGTCTATGGCTACACCTTC.

The rearrangement joins TRBV28 to TRBJ1-1, with D unclear. V was pared by 5 bases and J by 10 bases, with 11 bases between. In germline, CDR1 is MDHEN, CDR2 SYDVKM. There are 11 residues in the CDR3. CDR3 DNA sequence: TGTGCCAGCAGTCCCGCCCTGGGAGCTTTCTTT. Encoded protein: CASSPALGAFF.

This clone was detected only a few times. V gene TRBV7-2 combines with J gene TRBJ1-2; the D gene is possibly TRBD1 (5 bases). Per germline, CDR1 SGHTA and CDR2 FQGNSA. The CDR3 consists of 13 residues. Trimming left V 4 bases short and J 12 bases short, with 18 bases between. The DNA of the CDR3 is TGTGCCAGCAGCTCAAGGGGTGATGGGGGACACACCTTC. This gives the protein CASSSRGDGGHTF. Looking up the rest from reference TRBV7-2 and TRBJ1-2 gives the full variable domain: GAGVSQSPSNKVTEKGKDVELRCDPISGHTALYWYRQSLGQGLEFLIYFQGNSAPDKSGLPSDRFSAERTGGSVSTLTIQRTQQEDSAVYLCASSSRGDGGHTFGSGTRLTVV.

V usage is TRBV29-1 and J usage is TRBJ2-1, with 8 nucleotides matching TRBD2. The V segment lost 7 bases and the J segment 7 bases; nucleotides outside the gene matches: 12. CDR1 and CDR2 from the germline V gene are SQVTM and ANQGSEA. CDR3 length: 14 amino acids. In DNA, the CDR3 is TGCAGCGCTGCCACTAGCGGTCAGACTAATGAGCAGTTCTTC. Translation gives CSAATSGQTNEQFF.

This chain connects TRBV28 to TRBJ2-3, with D hard to call. CDR3 length equals 13 residues. Germline CDR1 and CDR2: MDHEN and SYDVKM. The V end was cut by 6 bases, the J end by 1 base, with 8 bases between. The chain's CDR3 is CASRLKRTDTQYF. The CDR3 region has the DNA TGTGCCAGCAGGCTAAAGCGCACAGATACGCAGTATTTT.

Concerning this clone: At the DNA level, this CDR3 is encoded by other sequences in the same sample as well. This chain links TRBV28 with TRBJ1-2; D not certain. The CDR3 sequence is 12 residues long. CDR1 MDHEN and CDR2 SYDVKM come from the germline V gene. Trimming removed 1 base from V and 4 bases from J, with 4 bases in between. The CDR3 DNA sequence: TGTGCCAGCAGTTTATCTCCCTATGGCTACACCTTC. Its translation is CASSLSPYGYTF.

This sequence joins TRBV18 and TRBJ2-6; the D call may be TRBD1 or TRBD2 (5 bases each). Deletions cut 3 bases from V and 4 bases from J, with 13 bases between. Germline values: CDR1 KGHSH, CDR2 LQKENI. The CDR3 runs to 16 residues. The CDR3 reads CASSPLPGTGANVLTF. CDR3 DNA sequence: TGTGCCAGCTCACCCCTCCCGGGGACCGGGGCCAACGTCCTGACTTTC.

V usage is TRBV6-5 and J usage is TRBJ1-4, with D hard to call. Trimming took off 5 bases at V and 11 bases at J, with 21 bases between the two ends. CDR1 is MNHEY and CDR2 is SVGAGI in the germline V gene. The CDR3 runs to 15 residues. The DNA of the CDR3 is TGTGCCAGCAGTCCTGAGGCCGGCGGGGATGGCAAACTGTTTTTT. Amino acids: CASSPEAGGDGKLFF.

V is TRBV5-1 and J is TRBJ2-6, with D possibly being TRBD1 or TRBD2 (5 bases each). Germline loops: CDR1 SGHRS, CDR2 YFSETQ. The CDR3 runs 15 residues. V lost 5 bases and J lost 0, with 9 bases in between. This CDR3 is CASSQGPSGANVLTF. In DNA form, the CDR3 reads TGCGCCAGCAGTCAGGGACCCTCTGGGGCCAACGTCCTGACTTTC.

The V and J genes are TRBV7-9 and TRBJ2-3; possibly TRBD1 or TRBD2 for D (6 bases each). Trimming removed 9 bases at V and 4 bases at J, with 14 bases between. The CDR3 runs 13 residues. The germline gives CDR1 SEHNR, CDR2 FQNEAQ (reference sequence). CDR3 nucleotides: TGTGCCAGGGGAGAGGGGGGCGCAGATACGCAGTATTTT. Amino acids: CARGEGGADTQYF.

CDR3 in DNA: TGTGCCAGCAGCCAGCGGGCCTACGAGCAGTACTTC. As protein: CASSQRAYEQYF. The chain couples TRBV3-1 (or the pseudogene TRBV3-2) to TRBJ2-7; tentative D call: TRBD2 (5 bases). V lost 3 bases to trimming and J lost 2 bases, with 5 bases between them. This CDR3 contains 12 residues. Germline assignment: CDR1 LGHDT and CDR2 YNNKEL (reference sequence).